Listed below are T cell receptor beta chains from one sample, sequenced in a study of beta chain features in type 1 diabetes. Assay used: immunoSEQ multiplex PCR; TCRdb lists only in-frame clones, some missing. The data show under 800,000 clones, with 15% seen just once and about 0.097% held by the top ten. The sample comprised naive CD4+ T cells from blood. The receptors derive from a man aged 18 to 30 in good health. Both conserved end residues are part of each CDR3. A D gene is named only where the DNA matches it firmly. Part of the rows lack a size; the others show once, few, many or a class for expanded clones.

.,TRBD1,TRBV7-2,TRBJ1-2,TGTGCCAGCAGCTTCGGGACAGGGGGCAACTATGGCTACACCTTC,CASSFGTGGNYGYTF
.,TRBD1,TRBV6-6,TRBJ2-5,TGTGCCAGCAGTCCTCCAGGGGGTTTATTGGGGACCCAGTACTTC,CASSPPGGLLGTQYF
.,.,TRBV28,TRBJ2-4,TGTGCCACCGAAAAGTCCAAAAACATTCAGTACTTC,CATEKSKNIQYF
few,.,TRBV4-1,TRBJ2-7,TGCGCCAGCAGCCTGTTTGTCTCCTACGAGCAGTACTTC,CASSLFVSYEQYF
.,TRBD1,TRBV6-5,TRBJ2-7,TGTGCCAGCAGTTACTCGATTCAGGGGGCAGGGGAGCAGTACTTC,CASSYSIQGAGEQYF
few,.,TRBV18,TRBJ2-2,TGTGCCAGCTCACACGCCAGGGATGGGGACACCGGGGAGCTGTTTTTT,CASSHARDGDTGELFF
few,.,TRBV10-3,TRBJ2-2,TGTGCCATCAGTGTAGGCGACACCGGGGAGCTGTTTTTT,CAISVGDTGELFF
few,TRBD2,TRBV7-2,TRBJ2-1,TGTGCCAGCAGCTTAGTTAGCGGGAGGTCCTCTGAGCAGTTCTTC,CASSLVSGRSSEQFF
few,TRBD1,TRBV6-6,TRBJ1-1,TGTGCCAGCAGTGACGCCTGGACAGGGATCACTGAAGCTTTCTTT,CASSDAWTGITEAFF
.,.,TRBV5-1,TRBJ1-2,TGCGCCAGCGCCCTTACAGGGAACTATGGCTACACCTTC,CASALTGNYGYTF
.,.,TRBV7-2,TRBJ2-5,TGTGCCAGCAGCTTAGTATCGGCTCTGGGCCAGTACTTC,CASSLVSALGQYF
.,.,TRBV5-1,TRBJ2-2,TGCGCCAGCAACCGACAGGTTAACACCGGGGAGCTGTTTTTT,CASNRQVNTGELFF
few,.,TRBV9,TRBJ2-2,TGTGCCAGCAGACCGGACAACTCGAACACCGGGGAGCTGTTTTTT,CASRPDNSNTGELFF
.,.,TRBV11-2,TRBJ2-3,TGTGCCAGCAGCTTAGGCAGGGTACCAGATACGCAGTATTTT,CASSLGRVPDTQYF
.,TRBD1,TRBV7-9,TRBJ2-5,TGTGCCAGCAGCTTAGGGGGACAGGGGGAGACCCAGTACTTC,CASSLGGQGETQYF
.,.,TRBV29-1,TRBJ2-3,TGCAGCGTTGAATCAGATACGCAGTATTTT,CSVESDTQYF
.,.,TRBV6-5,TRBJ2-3,TGTGCCAGCAGTTACTCAGGGGGCACAGATACGCAGTATTTT,CASSYSGGTDTQYF
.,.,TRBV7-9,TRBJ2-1,TGTGCCAGCAGTTTAGACTTGATGGCTCGGGGTGAGCAGTTCTTC,CASSLDLMARGEQFF
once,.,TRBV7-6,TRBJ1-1,TGTGCCAGCAGCTTAGCGGGGACAAAGAACACTGAAGCTTTCTTT,CASSLAGTKNTEAFF
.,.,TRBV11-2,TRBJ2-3,TGTGCCAGCATCCCGTCCCATCGCACAGATACGCAGTATTTT,CASIPSHRTDTQYF
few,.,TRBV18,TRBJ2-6,TGTGCCAGCTCCCCCCAGGGTGCTGGGGCCAACGTCCTGACTTTC,CASSPQGAGANVLTF
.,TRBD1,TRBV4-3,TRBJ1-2,TGCGCCAGCAGCCGCAACTCCCCGGGACAGACTATCTATGGCTACACCTTC,CASSRNSPGQTIYGYTF
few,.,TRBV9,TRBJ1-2,TGTGCCAGCAGCGGCCCCAGACTAACAGGGTATGAGGGCTACACCTTC,CASSGPRLTGYEGYTF
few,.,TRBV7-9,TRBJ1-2,TGTGCCAGCAGCTTGGGACGACGAAACCACGGCTACACCTTC,CASSLGRRNHGYTF
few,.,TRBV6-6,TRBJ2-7,TGTGCCAGCAGTTACGGGGGTCAAACCTACGAGCAGTACTTC,CASSYGGQTYEQYF
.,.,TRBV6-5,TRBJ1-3,TGTGCCAGCAGTTACGGTAGTCTCGCTGCTGGAAACACCATATATTTT,CASSYGSLAAGNTIYF
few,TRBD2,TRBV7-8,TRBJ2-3,TGTGCCAGCAGATCGGGACTAGCGGGAGCGCGGAATACGCAGTATTTT,CASRSGLAGARNTQYF
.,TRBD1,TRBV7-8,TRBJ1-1,TGTGCCAGCAGCTTCTGGGGACAGGTTACTGAAGCTTTCTTT,CASSFWGQVTEAFF
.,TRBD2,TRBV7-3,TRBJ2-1,TGTGCCAGCAGCCCTCCCGGGACTAGCGCCCATGAGCAGTTCTTC,CASSPPGTSAHEQFF
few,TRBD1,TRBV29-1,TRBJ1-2,TGCAGCGCTGGACAGGGCGGCTATGGCTACACCTTC,CSAGQGGYGYTF
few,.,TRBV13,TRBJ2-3,TGTGCCAGCAGCTTATCTGATACGCAGTATTTT,CASSLSDTQYF
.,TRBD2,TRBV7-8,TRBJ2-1,TGTGCCAGCAGCTTATGGCGACTAGCCAATGAGCAGTTCTTC,CASSLWRLANEQFF
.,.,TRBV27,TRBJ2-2,TGTGCCAGCAGTTACTGGGGGCTCAGTACCGGGGAGCTGTTTTTT,CASSYWGLSTGELFF
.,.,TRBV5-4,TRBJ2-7,TGTGCCAGCAGCTTGGGCGGGACTGGCTCCTACGAGCAGTACTTC,CASSLGGTGSYEQYF
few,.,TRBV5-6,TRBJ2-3,TGTGCCAGCAGCTTGGGGTCGTTAGGCACAGATACGCAGTATTTT,CASSLGSLGTDTQYF
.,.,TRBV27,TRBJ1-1,TGTGCCAGATCTCCCACAGGGAACACTGAAGCTTTCTTT,CARSPTGNTEAFF
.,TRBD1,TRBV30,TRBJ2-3,TGTGCCTGGAGTGTGACAGGGGGTTTCACAGATACGCAGTATTTT,CAWSVTGGFTDTQYF
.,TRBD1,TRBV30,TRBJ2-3,TGTGCCTGGGGTCGACAGGGAAAGACAGATACGCAGTATTTT,CAWGRQGKTDTQYF
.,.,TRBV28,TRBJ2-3,TGTGCCAGCACCCTCCGTCGGGGTGGCGATACGCAGTATTTT,CASTLRRGGDTQYF
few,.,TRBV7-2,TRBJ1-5,TGTGCCAGCAGCTTAGGTAGGGGAGATGATCAGCCCCAGCATTTT,CASSLGRGDDQPQHF